This T cell receptor beta chain comes out of a study of blood T cell repertoires in COVID-19 (TCRdb year 2020). With regard to the full study: Collaborator samples came from the United States, Italy and Spain and covered acute and convalescent phases of COVID-19. The material from the prospective study consisted of cDNA or gDNA derived from T cells, B-cell-depleted T cells, or PBMCs. Deeply sampled blood TCRbeta repertoires from subjects exposed to, actively infected with, or recovered from COVID-19 were included in the dataset. The repertoires were made available in a free public database intended to serve as a resource for research on the immune response to SARS-CoV-2. The samples were drawn from two sources: the first 160 participants of the ongoing ImmuneRACE study, and over 1,000 subjects contributed by 6 global collaborators. Nearly every sample came with metadata listing a de-identified subject ID, COVID-19 status, age in years and sex. Where available, HLA class I and class II types were obtained from metadata supplied by the sample provider rather than from assay-based typing.

The CDR1 and CDR2 encoded by the germline V gene are SGHTA and FQGTGA. The CDR3 numbers 16 residues from cysteine through phenylalanine. Only CDR3 DNA is held: 48 bases, read in frame from base 1. Trimming takes 2 bases off V and 4 bases off J; junction bases not matched to a gene: 6. As regards this clone: Its binding antigen is unknown. Per-nucleotide qualities are absent, and no much larger clonotype sits a single base away.

Participants in the prospective study were enrolled through a virtual design, were aged roughly 18 to 100 years, and lived in approximately 25 United States geographic areas. Cohort assignment in the prospective study relied on participant-reported clinical history from a screening survey and a study questionnaire. Mobile phlebotomists in the prospective study collected whole blood, serum and a nasopharyngeal or oropharyngeal swab from every participant. Over an approximately 2-month period, participants in the prospective study had the option of providing additional blood draws and questionnaires. Before DNA extraction, prospective study blood samples were shipped either frozen or at room temperature. General findings and caveats noted by the study authors: Clinical and demographic metadata were provided uncurated, with the amount varying by source and participant.

TCRbeta CDR3 regions were amplified from genomic DNA by means of the immunoSEQ Assay, a bias-controlled multiplex PCR. On the authors' methods: Within the assay, amplification of reference gene primers was used to estimate how many nucleated cells each sample contained. To quantify the absolute abundance of each unique TCRbeta CDR3 rearrangement, sequence reads were collapsed and filtered. For each sample, productive Simpson clonality was calculated by taking the square root of Simpson's diversity index across productive rearrangements. This is the immuneACCESS table as TCRdb keeps it, with only in-frame sequences that have V and J called. A part of the clones is gone; compared with another copy, unresolved V genes explain less than half, and the rest is unexplained. For V, J and clone size, that table is used; D and trimming come from the DNA. The sample table records 300,000 to 400,000 clones; 86% of these occur just once. Clones ranked in the top ten supply roughly 4.2% of the sample.

The clonotype comes from a woman in her thirties or forties with acute COVID-19. The sample consisted of PBMCs or T cells enriched from blood (not recorded which). Here the chain combines TRBV7-3 and TRBJ2-3; 10 bases in the middle match TRBD2. The CDR3 region has the sequence CASSLFGTSASDTQYF. The nucleotides read TGTGCCAGCAGCTTATTTGGGACTAGCGCTTCAGATACGCAGTATTTT.